A selection of T cell receptor beta chains follows, all from one sample in a study of vaccination and CD4 T cells after COVID-19. Their cognate antigens are unknown. TCRdb re-analysed the PCR reads in MiXCR, keeping a single row per CDR3 protein. This sample has roughly 7,900 distinct CDR3 sequences, with 36% found just once. Sequencing was carried out using CD4+ T cells from blood, cultured in vitro. All receptors come from a human donor in good health. Each CDR3 is given with its conserved first and last residue. The order of the fields is clone size, D gene, J gene, V gene, CDR3 length, CDR3 protein, CDR3 DNA. The D gene is left open where the match is weak. Part of the rows lack a size; the others show once, few, many or a class for expanded clones.

clone_size: -
d_call: -
j_call: TRBJ1-1
v_call: TRBV6-1
cdr3_length: 16
cdr3_aa: CASTRGSGLSNTEAFF
cdr3_nt: TGTGCCAGCACTCGAGGGTCTGGGTTAAGTAACACTGAAGCTTTCTTT

clone_size: few
d_call: -
j_call: TRBJ1-1
v_call: TRBV25-1
cdr3_length: 12
cdr3_aa: CASSLSYTEAFF
cdr3_nt: TGTGCCAGCAGCCTATCGTACACTGAAGCTTTCTTT

clone_size: -
d_call: TRBD1
j_call: TRBJ2-5
v_call: TRBV2
cdr3_length: 14
cdr3_aa: CASSVTGGSETQYF
cdr3_nt: TGTGCCAGCAGCGTAACAGGGGGTTCAGAGACCCAGTACTTC

clone_size: -
d_call: TRBD1
j_call: TRBJ2-3
v_call: TRBV7-3
cdr3_length: 16
cdr3_aa: CASSLSGTGGLDTQYF
cdr3_nt: TGTGCCAGCAGCCTCTCGGGGACAGGGGGCCTTGATACGCAGTATTTT

clone_size: -
d_call: TRBD1
j_call: TRBJ2-3
v_call: TRBV10-3
cdr3_length: 15
cdr3_aa: CAIAIGTGKTDTQYF
cdr3_nt: TGTGCCATCGCGATTGGGACAGGGAAGACAGATACGCAGTATTTT

clone_size: few
d_call: -
j_call: TRBJ2-7
v_call: TRBV20-1
cdr3_length: 11
cdr3_aa: CSAERNYEQYF
cdr3_nt: TGCAGTGCAGAGAGGAACTACGAGCAGTACTTC

clone_size: -
d_call: TRBD1
j_call: TRBJ1-4
v_call: TRBV20-1
cdr3_length: 15
cdr3_aa: CSASDAGQYNEKLFF
cdr3_nt: TGCAGTGCTAGCGATGCGGGACAGTACAATGAAAAACTGTTTTTT

clone_size: -
d_call: TRBD1
j_call: TRBJ1-4
v_call: TRBV7-9
cdr3_length: 14
cdr3_aa: CASSLTGGNEKLFF
cdr3_nt: TGTGCCAGCAGTCTTACAGGGGGCAATGAAAAACTGTTTTTT

clone_size: few
d_call: -
j_call: TRBJ1-5
v_call: TRBV19
cdr3_length: 12
cdr3_aa: CASSVFNQPQHF
cdr3_nt: TGTGCCAGTAGTGTCTTCAATCAGCCCCAGCATTTT

clone_size: -
d_call: -
j_call: TRBJ1-5
v_call: TRBV6-5
cdr3_length: 15
cdr3_aa: CASSYSLGTDQPQHF
cdr3_nt: TGTGCCAGCAGTTACTCGTTGGGTACGGACCAGCCCCAGCATTTT

clone_size: -
d_call: -
j_call: TRBJ2-5
v_call: TRBV12-3/TRBV12-4
cdr3_length: 15
cdr3_aa: CASSLARRGQETQYF
cdr3_nt: TGTGCCAGCAGTTTAGCGCGGAGGGGTCAAGAGACCCAGTACTTC

clone_size: -
d_call: -
j_call: TRBJ2-5
v_call: TRBV20-1
cdr3_length: 12
cdr3_aa: CSASGVGETQYF
cdr3_nt: TGCAGTGCTAGCGGAGTCGGAGAGACCCAGTACTTC

clone_size: -
d_call: -
j_call: TRBJ2-2
v_call: TRBV11-1
cdr3_length: 14
cdr3_aa: CASSFQGNTGELFF
cdr3_nt: TGTGCCAGCAGCTTCCAGGGGAACACCGGGGAGCTGTTTTTT

clone_size: -
d_call: -
j_call: TRBJ2-5
v_call: TRBV18
cdr3_length: 13
cdr3_aa: CASSLATEETQYF
cdr3_nt: TGTGCCAGCTCACTCGCGACGGAGGAGACCCAGTACTTC

clone_size: -
d_call: -
j_call: TRBJ2-7
v_call: TRBV7-2
cdr3_length: 15
cdr3_aa: CASSLDRDNSYEQYF
cdr3_nt: TGTGCCAGCAGCTTAGACCGGGACAACTCCTACGAGCAGTACTTC

clone_size: few
d_call: TRBD2
j_call: TRBJ2-1
v_call: TRBV7-7
cdr3_length: 17
cdr3_aa: CASSLLGAGAGLDEQFF
cdr3_nt: TGTGCTAGCAGCTTACTTGGAGCGGGGGCCGGTTTAGATGAGCAGTTCTTC

clone_size: -
d_call: TRBD1
j_call: TRBJ1-5
v_call: TRBV6-5
cdr3_length: 16
cdr3_aa: CASSYTRGPGNQPQHF
cdr3_nt: TGTGCCAGCAGTTACACCAGGGGGCCTGGCAATCAGCCCCAGCATTTT

clone_size: -
d_call: TRBD1
j_call: TRBJ2-5
v_call: TRBV6-1
cdr3_length: 13
cdr3_aa: CASSETGEETQYF
cdr3_nt: TGTGCCAGCAGTGAAACAGGGGAAGAGACCCAGTACTTC

clone_size: few
d_call: -
j_call: TRBJ2-3
v_call: TRBV7-2
cdr3_length: 11
cdr3_aa: CASSLSDTQYF
cdr3_nt: TGTGCCAGCAGCTTATCAGATACGCAGTATTTT

clone_size: -
d_call: TRBD2
j_call: TRBJ2-3
v_call: TRBV10-1
cdr3_length: 15
cdr3_aa: CASSGRASGADTQYF
cdr3_nt: TGCGCCAGCAGTGGGAGAGCTAGCGGGGCGGATACGCAGTATTTT

clone_size: -
d_call: -
j_call: TRBJ1-2
v_call: TRBV12-3/TRBV12-4
cdr3_length: 14
cdr3_aa: CASSSYRNRGGYTF
cdr3_nt: TGTGCCAGCAGTTCCTATCGCAACCGGGGGGGCTACACCTTC

clone_size: -
d_call: -
j_call: TRBJ1-1
v_call: TRBV30
cdr3_length: 11
cdr3_aa: CAWNANTEAFF
cdr3_nt: TGTGCCTGGAATGCGAACACTGAAGCTTTCTTT

clone_size: -
d_call: -
j_call: TRBJ2-2
v_call: TRBV29-1
cdr3_length: 15
cdr3_aa: CSVGADSANTGELFF
cdr3_nt: TGCAGCGTGGGGGCCGACAGCGCGAACACCGGGGAGCTGTTTTTT

clone_size: -
d_call: -
j_call: TRBJ2-2
v_call: TRBV29-1
cdr3_length: 12
cdr3_aa: CSTMGGTGELFF
cdr3_nt: TGCAGCACAATGGGGGGCACCGGGGAGCTGTTTTTT

clone_size: -
d_call: TRBD1
j_call: TRBJ2-2
v_call: TRBV19
cdr3_length: 17
cdr3_aa: CASKGVTGTRGTGELFF
cdr3_nt: TGTGCCAGTAAGGGGGTGACAGGGACCAGGGGCACCGGGGAGCTGTTTTTT

clone_size: -
d_call: TRBD1
j_call: TRBJ1-2
v_call: TRBV27
cdr3_length: 13
cdr3_aa: CASSLDRFGGYTF
cdr3_nt: TGTGCCAGCAGTCTGGACAGGTTCGGTGGCTACACCTTC

clone_size: -
d_call: -
j_call: TRBJ1-6
v_call: TRBV11-2
cdr3_length: 13
cdr3_aa: CASSLDPNSPLHF
cdr3_nt: TGTGCCAGCAGCTTAGATCCGAATTCACCCCTCCACTTT

clone_size: -
d_call: -
j_call: TRBJ2-2
v_call: TRBV19
cdr3_length: 16
cdr3_aa: CASSMREKISPGELFF
cdr3_nt: TGTGCCAGTAGTATGAGGGAGAAGATTTCCCCCGGGGAGCTGTTTTTT

clone_size: -
d_call: -
j_call: TRBJ1-2
v_call: TRBV28
cdr3_length: 11
cdr3_aa: CASSVRGGYTF
cdr3_nt: TGTGCCAGCAGTGTGAGAGGTGGCTACACCTTC

clone_size: -
d_call: -
j_call: TRBJ1-2
v_call: TRBV6-1
cdr3_length: 17
cdr3_aa: CASSPDFVGGSNYGYTF
cdr3_nt: TGTGCCAGCAGTCCCGACTTCGTTGGGGGTTCTAACTATGGCTACACCTTC

clone_size: -
d_call: TRBD1
j_call: TRBJ1-2
v_call: TRBV23-1
cdr3_length: 13
cdr3_aa: CASSSPGGNGYTF
cdr3_nt: TGCGCCAGCAGCTCTCCAGGGGGCAATGGCTACACCTTC

clone_size: few
d_call: -
j_call: TRBJ1-5
v_call: TRBV2
cdr3_length: 15
cdr3_aa: CASSEASGTSQPQHF
cdr3_nt: TGTGCCAGCAGTGAAGCCAGTGGGACAAGTCAGCCCCAGCATTTT

clone_size: -
d_call: TRBD1
j_call: TRBJ2-1
v_call: TRBV7-2
cdr3_length: 16
cdr3_aa: CASSLVGDRVRNEQFF
cdr3_nt: TGTGCCAGCAGCTTGGTAGGGGACAGGGTACGCAATGAGCAGTTCTTC

clone_size: few
d_call: -
j_call: TRBJ1-1
v_call: TRBV27
cdr3_length: 13
cdr3_aa: CASSYTLSTEAFF
cdr3_nt: TGTGCCAGCAGTTACACCCTGAGTACTGAAGCTTTCTTT

clone_size: -
d_call: TRBD1
j_call: TRBJ1-1
v_call: TRBV6-1
cdr3_length: 13
cdr3_aa: CASSRTGSTEAFF
cdr3_nt: TGTGCCAGCAGCCGGACAGGGTCCACTGAAGCTTTCTTT

clone_size: few
d_call: -
j_call: TRBJ2-7
v_call: TRBV29-1
cdr3_length: 11
cdr3_aa: CSVMKSYEQYF
cdr3_nt: TGCAGCGTTATGAAATCCTACGAGCAGTACTTC

clone_size: -
d_call: TRBD1
j_call: TRBJ1-1
v_call: TRBV30
cdr3_length: 12
cdr3_aa: CAWSGAGGEAFF
cdr3_nt: TGTGCCTGGAGTGGAGCAGGGGGCGAAGCTTTCTTT